A selection of T cell receptor beta chains follows, all from one sample in a study of regulatory T cells. The assay was immunoSEQ multiplex PCR, and TCRdb's table has in-frame clones only and misses some. The data contain over 25,000 clones, roughly 90% of them seen just once; the ten biggest clones take up 1.5% to 1.9%. The specimen sequenced was conventional CD4+ T cells sorted from blood. The receptors were sampled from a person under 35 with CD3G deficiency. Each CDR3 is given with its conserved first and last residue. D genes are given only for firm matches. The size entry is marked missing in some rows and otherwise reads once, few, many or a size class.

>once|TRBV5-1|.|TRBJ2-3|15
CASSFGRGITDTQYF
TGCGCCAGCAGCTTCGGCAGGGGCATCACAGATACGCAGTATTTT
>.|TRBV5-1|TRBD1|TRBJ2-3|15
CASSFGTGVADTQYF
TGCGCCAGCAGCTTCGGGACAGGGGTGGCAGATACGCAGTATTTT
>once|TRBV7-8|TRBD2|TRBJ2-1|14
CASSLGLAGNEQFF
TGTGCCAGCAGCTTAGGACTAGCGGGAAATGAGCAGTTCTTC
>.|TRBV5-1|.|TRBJ1-2|15
CASSLGEQGGYGYTF
TGCGCCAGCAGCTTGGGGGAACAGGGTGGCTATGGCTACACCTTC
>.|TRBV7-2|.|TRBJ2-3|12
CASSFRAGTQYF
TGTGCCAGCAGCTTCAGGGCAGGGACGCAGTATTTT
>.|TRBV28|TRBD2|TRBJ2-5|16
CASSFGGSGKGKTQYF
TGTGCCAGCAGTTTTGGTGGTAGCGGGAAGGGGAAGACCCAGTACTTC
>once|TRBV5-1|TRBD2|TRBJ2-4|19
CASSLDPSGNLQAKNIQYF
TGCGCCAGCAGCTTGGACCCTAGCGGGAACCTACAAGCCAAAAACATTCAGTACTTC
>.|TRBV23-1|.|TRBJ2-3|19
CASSQSGLEGGRRLDTQYF
TGCGCCAGCAGTCAATCAGGTCTGGAGGGGGGGCGGAGGCTAGATACGCAGTATTTT
>.|TRBV28|.|TRBJ1-5|14
CASSPSGGNQPQHF
TGTGCCAGCAGCCCGAGCGGGGGCAATCAGCCCCAGCATTTT
>.|TRBV4-1|TRBD2|TRBJ2-1|14
CASSLETSGSEQFF
TGCGCCAGCAGCCTCGAAACTAGCGGCAGTGAGCAGTTCTTC
>once|TRBV29-1|TRBD1|TRBJ2-1|16
CSVDRDRGTTYNEQFF
TGCAGCGTTGACCGCGACAGGGGTACTACTTACAATGAGCAGTTCTTC
>.|TRBV7-3|.|TRBJ2-5|17
CASSLKGLDSLGETQYF
TGTGCCAGCAGCTTAAAAGGCCTCGACTCGCTGGGAGAGACCCAGTACTTC
>once|TRBV6-6|TRBD1|TRBJ2-5|13
CASSRGQVETQYF
TGTGCCAGCAGCCGAGGACAGGTGGAGACCCAGTACTTC
>.|TRBV19|.|TRBJ1-1|15
CASSPSGQTNTEAFF
TGTGCCAGTAGCCCCTCCGGACAGACCAACACTGAAGCTTTCTTT
>.|TRBV19|.|TRBJ1-1|14
CASTHTFENTEAFF
TGTGCCAGTACTCATACCTTTGAGAACACTGAAGCTTTCTTT
>.|TRBV4-1|TRBD1|TRBJ1-6|18
CASSQEARGSSYNSPLHF
TGCGCCAGCAGCCAAGAGGCCAGGGGGAGCTCCTATAATTCACCCCTCCACTTT
>once|TRBV5-1|.|TRBJ2-5|20
CASSLGSIWGLQGKQETQYF
TGCGCCAGCAGCTTGGGGTCCATATGGGGCCTCCAAGGGAAACAAGAGACCCAGTACTTC
>.|TRBV5-1|.|TRBJ2-6|17
CASSPGHLGSGANVLTF
TGCGCCAGCAGCCCGGGACACCTGGGCTCTGGGGCCAACGTCCTGACTTTC
>.|TRBV19|.|TRBJ1-1|14
CASSISGVGTEAFF
TGTGCCAGTAGTATATCGGGCGTCGGCACTGAAGCTTTCTTT
>.|TRBV5-6|.|TRBJ1-3|17
CASSLSWPGASGNTIYF
TGTGCCAGCAGCTTGTCATGGCCAGGGGCCAGTGGAAACACCATATATTTT
>.|TRBV4-1|.|TRBJ1-3|15
CASSRGQGPGNTIYF
TGCGCCAGCAGCCGGGGGCAGGGGCCTGGAAACACCATATATTTT
>.|TRBV6-4|.|TRBJ2-1|14
CASSEGGLYNEQFF
TGTGCCAGCAGTGAAGGGGGACTTTACAATGAGCAGTTCTTC
>once|TRBV6-1|.|TRBJ1-2|12
CASSTGIWGYTF
TGTGCCAGCAGCACAGGGATTTGGGGCTACACCTTC
>.|TRBV28|.|TRBJ1-3|14
CASSLGTPGATIYF
TGTGCCAGCAGTTTAGGCACACCGGGGGCCACCATATATTTT
>.|TRBV29-1|.|TRBJ1-4|13
CSVVWGKREKLFF
TGCAGCGTTGTGTGGGGGAAGAGAGAAAAACTGTTTTTT
>.|TRBV6-1|.|TRBJ2-7|14
CASSEARPPHEQYF
TGTGCCAGCAGTGAAGCGAGGCCGCCCCACGAGCAGTACTTC
>.|TRBV10-3|.|TRBJ1-6|15
CAIRAGDGIIRSLHF
TGTGCCATCAGGGCCGGGGACGGGATAATTAGATCCCTCCACTTT
>.|TRBV10-3|.|TRBJ2-1|13
CAISETSGDKQFF
TGTGCCATCAGTGAAACCAGCGGGGACAAGCAGTTCTTC
>.|TRBV7-9|.|TRBJ2-3|14
CASSPQGRTDTQYF
TGTGCCAGCAGCCCTCAAGGACGCACAGATACGCAGTATTTT